Sequencing of this T cell receptor beta chain was carried out in a study of T-cell memory formation after mild COVID-19. Turning to the study itself: There were largely donor-specific TCR clusters.

TCR alpha and TCR beta cDNA libraries carrying sample barcodes and UMIs came from 5'RACE with constant-segment primers. TCRdb called the 5' RACE reads again in MiXCR, with one record for every CDR3 protein. The sample gives about 180,000 distinct CDR3 sequences, around 20% of which show up once; 3.9% is in the top ten. The germline V gene encodes CDR1 SGHTA and CDR2 FQGNSA. Trimming removed 3 bases from V and 9 bases from J; junction bases left unmatched: 12. The CDR3 loop spans 16 amino acids. Points from the study as a whole: Some responding clones appeared in pre-infection memory, suggesting cross-reactive memory joined. Clones contracting day 15 to 85 were balanced CD4/CD8; later expanders leaned CD4+.

In its sample, this clonotype was seen a few times. As yet, its antigen is unknown. The source of this sequence is a man in his late teens or twenties who had mild COVID-19 (a few samples of this study predate the infection). Cell type and time point are not known. The V gene is TRBV7-2, the J gene TRBJ2-3; 10 positions match TRBD2. The specimen sequenced was PBMCs or a T cell subset sorted from them (not recorded which). The CDR3 spells CASSLAGTSAGGTQYF. The DNA for the CDR3 is TGTGCCAGCAGCTTGGCCGGGACTAGCGCCGGGGGGACGCAGTATTTT.